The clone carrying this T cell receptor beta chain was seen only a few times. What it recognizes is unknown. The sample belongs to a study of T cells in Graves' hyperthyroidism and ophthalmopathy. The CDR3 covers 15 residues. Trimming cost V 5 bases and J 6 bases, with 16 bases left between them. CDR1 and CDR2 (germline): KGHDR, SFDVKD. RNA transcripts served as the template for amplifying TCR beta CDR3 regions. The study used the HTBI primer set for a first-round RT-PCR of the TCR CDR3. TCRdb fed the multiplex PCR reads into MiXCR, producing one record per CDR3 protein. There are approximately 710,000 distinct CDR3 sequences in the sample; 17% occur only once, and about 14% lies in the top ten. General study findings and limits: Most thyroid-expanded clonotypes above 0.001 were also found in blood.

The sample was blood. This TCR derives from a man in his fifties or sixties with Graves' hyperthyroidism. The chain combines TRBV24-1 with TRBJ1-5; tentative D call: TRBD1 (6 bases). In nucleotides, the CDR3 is TGTGCCACCAGTGGGACGGACAGCTCCCTTCAGCCCCAGCATTTT. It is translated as CATSGTDSSLQPQHF.